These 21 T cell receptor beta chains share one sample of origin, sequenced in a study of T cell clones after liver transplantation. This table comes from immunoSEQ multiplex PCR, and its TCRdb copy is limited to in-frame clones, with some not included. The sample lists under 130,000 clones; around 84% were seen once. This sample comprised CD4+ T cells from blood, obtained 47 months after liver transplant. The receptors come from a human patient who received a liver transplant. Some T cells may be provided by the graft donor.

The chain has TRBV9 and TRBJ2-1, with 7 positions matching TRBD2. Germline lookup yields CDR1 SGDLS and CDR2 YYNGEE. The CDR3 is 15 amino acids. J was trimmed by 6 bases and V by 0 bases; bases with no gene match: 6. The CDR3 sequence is CASSVGASGSNEQFF. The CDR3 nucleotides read TGTGCCAGCAGCGTAGGAGCTAGCGGATCCAATGAGCAGTTCTTC. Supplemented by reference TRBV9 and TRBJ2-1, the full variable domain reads DSGVTQTPKHLITATGQRVTLRCSPRSGDLSVYWYQQSLDQGLQFLIQYYNGEERAKGNILERFSAQQFPDLHSELNLSSLELGDSALYFCASSVGASGSNEQFFGPGTRLTVL.

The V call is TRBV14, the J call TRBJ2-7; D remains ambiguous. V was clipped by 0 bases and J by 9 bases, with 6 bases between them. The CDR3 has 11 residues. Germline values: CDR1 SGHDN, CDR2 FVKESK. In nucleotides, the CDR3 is TGTGCCAGCAGCCAAGATGGGTGGCAGTACTTC. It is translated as CASSQDGWQYF.

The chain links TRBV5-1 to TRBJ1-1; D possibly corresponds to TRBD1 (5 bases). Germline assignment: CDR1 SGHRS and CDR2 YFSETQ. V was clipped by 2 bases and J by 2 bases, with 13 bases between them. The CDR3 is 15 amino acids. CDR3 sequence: CASSLAGFINTEAFF. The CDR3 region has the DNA TGCGCCAGCAGCTTAGCAGGGTTTATTAACACTGAAGCTTTCTTT.

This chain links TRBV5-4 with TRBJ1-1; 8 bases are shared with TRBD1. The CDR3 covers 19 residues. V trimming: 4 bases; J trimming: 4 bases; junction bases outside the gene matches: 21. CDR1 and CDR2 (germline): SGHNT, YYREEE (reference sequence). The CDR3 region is CASSVSGQGISPRGTEAFF. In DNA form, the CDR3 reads TGTGCCAGCAGCGTTTCCGGACAGGGAATCTCCCCGCGGGGCACTGAAGCTTTCTTT.

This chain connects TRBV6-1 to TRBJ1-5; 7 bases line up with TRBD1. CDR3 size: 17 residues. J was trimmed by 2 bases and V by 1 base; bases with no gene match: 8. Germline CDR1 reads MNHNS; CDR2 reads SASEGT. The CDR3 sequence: CASSEVSGGVGNQPQHF. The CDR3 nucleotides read TGTGCCAGCAGTGAAGTCTCAGGGGGGGTGGGCAATCAGCCCCAGCATTTT.

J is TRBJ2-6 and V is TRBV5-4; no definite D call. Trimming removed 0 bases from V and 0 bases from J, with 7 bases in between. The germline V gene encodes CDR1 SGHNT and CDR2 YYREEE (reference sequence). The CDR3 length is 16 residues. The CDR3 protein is CASSLGRVSGANVLTF. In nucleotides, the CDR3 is TGTGCCAGCAGCTTGGGCCGCGTCTCTGGGGCCAACGTCCTGACTTTC.

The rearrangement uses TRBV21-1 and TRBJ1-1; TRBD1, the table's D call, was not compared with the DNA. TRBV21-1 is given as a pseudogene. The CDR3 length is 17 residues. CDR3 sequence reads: CASRPQTGASLNTEAFF. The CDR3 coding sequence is TGTGCCAGCAGGCCTCAAACAGGGGCGTCTTTGAACACTGAAGCTTTCTTT.

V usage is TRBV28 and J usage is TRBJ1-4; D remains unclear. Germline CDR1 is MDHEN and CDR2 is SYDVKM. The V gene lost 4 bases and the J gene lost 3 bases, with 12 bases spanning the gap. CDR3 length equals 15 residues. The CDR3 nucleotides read TGTGCCAGCAGTTCCCCGGGAGGGCCTAATGAAAAACTGTTTTTT. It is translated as CASSSPGGPNEKLFF. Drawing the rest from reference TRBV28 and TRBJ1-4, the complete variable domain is DVKVTQSSRYLVKRTGEKVFLECVQDMDHENMFWYRQDPGLGLRLIYFSYDVKMKEKGDIPEGYSVSREKKERFSLILESASTNQTSMYLCASSSPGGPNEKLFFGSGTQLSVL.

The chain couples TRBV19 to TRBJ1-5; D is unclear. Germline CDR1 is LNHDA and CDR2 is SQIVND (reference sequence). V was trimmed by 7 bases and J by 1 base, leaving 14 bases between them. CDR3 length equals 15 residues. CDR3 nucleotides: TGTGCCAGTACCCCCGGCCGGGCAAGCAATCAGCCCCAGCATTTT. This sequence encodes CASTPGRASNQPQHF.

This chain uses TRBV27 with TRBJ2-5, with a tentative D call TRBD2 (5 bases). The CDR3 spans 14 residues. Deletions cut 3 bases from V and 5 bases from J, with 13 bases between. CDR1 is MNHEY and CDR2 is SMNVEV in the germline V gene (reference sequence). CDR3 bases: TGTGCCAGCAGTTTCCGGGCGCCGGGGGAGACCCAGTACTTC. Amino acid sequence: CASSFRAPGETQYF.

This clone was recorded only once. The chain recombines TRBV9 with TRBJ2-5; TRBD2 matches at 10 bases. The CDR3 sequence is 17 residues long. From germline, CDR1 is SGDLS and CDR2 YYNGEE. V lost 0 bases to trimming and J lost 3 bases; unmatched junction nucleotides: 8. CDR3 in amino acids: CASSVAPSGGIKETQYF. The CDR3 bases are TGTGCCAGCAGCGTAGCTCCTAGCGGGGGTATCAAAGAGACCCAGTACTTC.

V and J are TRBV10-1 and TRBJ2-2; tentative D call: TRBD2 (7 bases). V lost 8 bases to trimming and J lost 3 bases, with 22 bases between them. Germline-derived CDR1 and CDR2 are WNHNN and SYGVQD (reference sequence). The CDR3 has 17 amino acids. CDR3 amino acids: CASPIVGGGQYTGELFF. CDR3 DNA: TGCGCCAGCCCCATAGTAGGGGGGGGGCAATACACCGGGGAGCTGTTTTTT.

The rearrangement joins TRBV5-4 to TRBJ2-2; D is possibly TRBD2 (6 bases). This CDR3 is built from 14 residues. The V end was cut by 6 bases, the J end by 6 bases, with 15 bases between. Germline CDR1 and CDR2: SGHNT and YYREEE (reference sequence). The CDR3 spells CASTQGREAGELFF. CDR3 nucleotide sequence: TGTGCCAGCACTCAGGGTAGGGAGGCCGGGGAGCTGTTTTTT. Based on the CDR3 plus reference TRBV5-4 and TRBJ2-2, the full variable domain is ETGVTQSPTHLIKTRGQQVTLRCSSQSGHNTVSWYQQALGQGPQFIFQYYREEENGRGNFPPRFSGLQFPNYSSELNVNALELDDSALYLCASTQGREAGELFFGEGSRLTVL.

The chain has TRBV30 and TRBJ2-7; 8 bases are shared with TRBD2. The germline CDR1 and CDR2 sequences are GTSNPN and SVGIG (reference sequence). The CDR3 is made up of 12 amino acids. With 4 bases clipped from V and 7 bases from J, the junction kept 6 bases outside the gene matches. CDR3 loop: CAWTASGWEQYF. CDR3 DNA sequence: TGTGCCTGGACAGCTAGCGGGTGGGAGCAGTACTTC.

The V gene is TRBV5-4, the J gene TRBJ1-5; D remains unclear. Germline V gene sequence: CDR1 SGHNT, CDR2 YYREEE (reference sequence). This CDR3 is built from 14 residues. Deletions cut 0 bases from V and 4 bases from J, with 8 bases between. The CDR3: CASSLGGQNQPQHF. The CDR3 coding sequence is TGTGCCAGCAGCTTGGGGGGTCAGAATCAGCCCCAGCATTTT.

The CDR3 DNA is TGCGCCAGCAGCTTGGGTGGGGTTAACACTGAAGCTTTCTTT. Amino acids: CASSLGGVNTEAFF. The chain joins TRBV5-1 to TRBJ1-1; no clear D. The germline V gene has CDR1 SGHRS and CDR2 YFSETQ. The CDR3 spans 14 residues. The V end lost 0 bases, the J end lost 2 bases, and 8 bases lay between the germline ends.

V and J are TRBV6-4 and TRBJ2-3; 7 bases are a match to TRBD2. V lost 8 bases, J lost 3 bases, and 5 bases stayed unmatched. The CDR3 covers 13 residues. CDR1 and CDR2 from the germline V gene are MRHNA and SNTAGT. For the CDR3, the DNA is TGTGCCAGCTCTCATAGCGGGACAGATACGCAGTATTTT. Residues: CASSHSGTDTQYF.

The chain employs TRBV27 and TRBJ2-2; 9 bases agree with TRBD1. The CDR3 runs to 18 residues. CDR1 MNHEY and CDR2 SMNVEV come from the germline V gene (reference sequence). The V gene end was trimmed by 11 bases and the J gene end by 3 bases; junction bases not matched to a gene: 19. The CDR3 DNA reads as TGTGCCTCACCCAAGACAGGGGGGAAGCTCGAGGACACCGGGGAGCTGTTTTTT. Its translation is CASPKTGGKLEDTGELFF.

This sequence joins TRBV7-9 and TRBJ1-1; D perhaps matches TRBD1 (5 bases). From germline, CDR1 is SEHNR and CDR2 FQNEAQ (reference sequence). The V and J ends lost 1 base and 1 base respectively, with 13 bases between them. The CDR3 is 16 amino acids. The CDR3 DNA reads TGTGCCAGCAGCTTAGAATTGACGAGGGGGAACACTGAAGCTTTCTTT. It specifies CASSLELTRGNTEAFF.

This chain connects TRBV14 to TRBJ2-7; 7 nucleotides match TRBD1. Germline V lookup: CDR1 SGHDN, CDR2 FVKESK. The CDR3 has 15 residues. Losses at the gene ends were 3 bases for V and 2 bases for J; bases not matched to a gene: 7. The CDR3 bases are TGTGCCAGCAGCCATCCGGGACAGAGGACCTACGAGCAGTACTTC. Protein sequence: CASSHPGQRTYEQYF.

The CDR3 coding sequence is TGTGCCAGCAGCGCGCCGATGGAGACTTCCTCCGGGACCTTC. Translation: CASSAPMETSSGTF. The chain links TRBV5-4 to TRBJ1-2; D gene ambiguous. V was shortened by 4 bases and J by 14 bases, with 24 bases between the two germline ends. CDR3 length: 14 amino acids. Per germline, CDR1 SGHNT and CDR2 YYREEE (reference sequence).